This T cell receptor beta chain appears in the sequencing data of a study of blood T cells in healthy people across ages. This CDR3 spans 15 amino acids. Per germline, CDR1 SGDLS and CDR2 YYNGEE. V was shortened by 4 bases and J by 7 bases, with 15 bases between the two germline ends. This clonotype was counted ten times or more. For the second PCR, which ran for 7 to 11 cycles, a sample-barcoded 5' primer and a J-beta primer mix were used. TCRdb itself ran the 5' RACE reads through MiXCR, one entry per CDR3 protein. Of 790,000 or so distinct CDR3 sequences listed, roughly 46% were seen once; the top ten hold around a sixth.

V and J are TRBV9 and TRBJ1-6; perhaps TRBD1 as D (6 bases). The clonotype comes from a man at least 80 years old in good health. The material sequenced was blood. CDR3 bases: TGTGCCAGCAGCTTGCCAGGGGCGGGGAATTCACCCCTCCACTTT. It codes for CASSLPGAGNSPLHF.